A selection of T cell receptor beta chains follows, all from one sample in a study of cytomegalovirus exposure and HLA in healthy donors. Some clones are missing from TCRdb's copy, which holds only in-frame ones; the method was immunoSEQ multiplex PCR. This table has approximately 210,000 clones, around 86% appearing once. What was sequenced was PBMCs. The origin of the receptors is a woman aged 18-29 years in good health and CMV-seronegative. Each CDR3 is given with its conserved first and last residue. A D gene is named only where the DNA matches it firmly. Part of the rows lack a size; the others show once, few, many or a class for expanded clones.

cdr3_nt cdr3_aa j_call d_call v_call clone_size
TGTGCCACCAGGTCGGGAAGCGGATCCTACGAGCAGTACTTC CATRSGSGSYEQYF TRBJ2-7 - TRBV15 -
TGTGCCAGCAGCACCCCGACAGGGTCCTACGAGCAGTACTTC CASSTPTGSYEQYF TRBJ2-7 TRBD1 TRBV5-4 -
TGTGCCAGCAGTTACGATGGTAGCGGGAGATCTTACGAGCAGTACTTC CASSYDGSGRSYEQYF TRBJ2-7 TRBD2 TRBV6-5 -
TGTGCCAGCAGCGGAGGGATTCCTAACCACCGCTACAATGAGCAGTTCTTC CASSGGIPNHRYNEQFF TRBJ2-1 - TRBV2 once
TGTGCCAGCAGCCAAGGGGCGGGAATTTATGGCACAGATACGCAGTATTTT CASSQGAGIYGTDTQYF TRBJ2-3 - TRBV11-3 -
TGTGCCAGCAGACAACAGGGGGCACTAGCCACTGAAGCTTTCTTT CASRQQGALATEAFF TRBJ1-1 TRBD1 TRBV6-5 -
TGTGCCTGGGCCGGGGCGGGGGGAAAACTGTTTTTT CAWAGAGGKLFF TRBJ1-4 - TRBV30 -
TGTGCCAGCAGTTTGAGGGAACCCGGGGAGCTGTTTTTT CASSLREPGELFF TRBJ2-2 - TRBV28 -
TGTGCCAGCAGCGAGGGGGGGGCCAGCATAGTCTATGGCTACCCCTTC CASSEGGASIVYGYPF TRBJ1-2 - TRBV9 -
TGTGCCATCAGTGACAGACAAGAGACCCAGTACTTC CAISDRQETQYF TRBJ2-5 - TRBV10-3 -
TGTGCCAGTGCCGATCCTCTGGGCGGCAATCAGCCCCAGCATTTT CASADPLGGNQPQHF TRBJ1-5 - TRBV19 -